The 9 T cell receptor beta chains listed next were all sequenced from one sample in a study of shared clonotypes between healthy human individuals. This table comes from immunoSEQ multiplex PCR, and its TCRdb copy is limited to in-frame clones, with some not included. The repertoire consists of 600,000 to 750,000 clones, with about two thirds occurring once and the leading ten covering approximately 1.8%. Sequencing used memory CD4+ T cells sorted from blood. Specified subset: CD45RA-negative fraction. These receptors originate from a woman aged 25 to 39 in good health.

The chain recombines TRBV7-2 with TRBJ2-3; 9 nucleotides match TRBD2. CDR1 and CDR2 from the germline V gene are SGHTA and FQGNSA. The CDR3 loop spans 16 amino acids. Trimming took 4 bases from V and 3 from J; bases not matched to a gene: 8. The DNA of the CDR3 is TGTGCCAGCAGCTGGGCGGGAGGGCATGGTACAGATACGCAGTATTTT. Translation gives CASSWAGGHGTDTQYF.

The chain is built from TRBV5-1 and TRBJ2-1; 12 positions match TRBD2. The V segment lost 3 bases and the J segment 1 base; nucleotides outside the gene matches: 8. The CDR3 runs to 18 residues. Per the germline V gene, CDR1 is SGHRS and CDR2 is YFSETQ. CDR3 sequence reads: CASSSRTSGIGSYNEQFF. In DNA form, the CDR3 reads TGCGCCAGCAGCTCGCGGACTAGCGGGATAGGTTCCTACAATGAGCAGTTCTTC.

V and J are TRBV18 and TRBJ2-5; no firm D call. V was cut by 5 bases and J by 5 bases, with 9 bases left in between. Germline-derived CDR1 and CDR2 are KGHSH and LQKENI. The CDR3 is 12 residues long. The CDR3 is CASSVDRETQYF. The CDR3 DNA reads TGTGCCAGCTCAGTTGATCGGGAGACCCAGTACTTC.

This clone was detected a few times. This chain uses TRBV5-1 with TRBJ2-1; 7 bases fit TRBD2. The CDR3 is made up of 16 amino acids. The V and J ends lost 2 bases and 5 bases, in that order; junction bases with no gene match: 10. Looked up from germline, CDR1 is SGHRS and CDR2 is YFSETQ. DNA for the CDR3: TGCGCCAGCAGCTTCGAGGGAGGGCCACTTAACAATGAGCAGTTCTTC. Translated, it gives CASSFEGGPLNNEQFF.

This clone showed up just once. This chain uses TRBV5-1 with TRBJ2-7; 8 bases are shared with TRBD1. CDR1 and CDR2 from the germline V gene are SGHRS and YFSETQ. Trimming removed 1 base from V and 5 bases from J; junction bases left unmatched: 11. The CDR3 has 16 residues. The CDR3 DNA sequence: TGCGCCAGCAGCTTGCCCTCAGGGGGCGCGACGAACGAGCAGTACTTC. Translating gives CASSLPSGGATNEQYF. The whole variable domain, filled in from reference TRBV5-1 and TRBJ2-7, reads KAGVTQTPRYLIKTRGQQVTLSCSPISGHRSVSWYQQTPGQGLQFLFEYFSETQRNKGNFPGRFSGRQFSNSRSEMNVSTLELGDSALYLCASSLPSGGATNEQYFGPGTRLTVT.

The chain combines TRBV27 with TRBJ1-5; 9 bases match TRBD1. J was trimmed by 5 bases and V by 0 bases; bases with no gene match: 2. The CDR3 is 15 amino acids. Germline CDR1 reads MNHEY; CDR2 reads SMNVEV (reference sequence). CDR3 amino acids: CASSLSGQGYQPQHF. CDR3 bases: TGTGCCAGCAGTTTATCGGGACAGGGTTATCAGCCCCAGCATTTT.

The chain joins TRBV11-2 to TRBJ1-3; D not resolved. The ends were cut back, 4 bases at V and 0 bases at J, with 7 bases in the middle. CDR1 is SGHAT, CDR2 FQNNGV, per germline. CDR3 length equals 14 residues. CDR3 amino acids: CASSSMSSGNTIYF. The CDR3 DNA reads TGTGCCAGCAGCTCCATGAGCTCTGGAAACACCATATATTTT.

The V call is TRBV30, the J call TRBJ2-5, with 8 bases that match TRBD2. This CDR3 is built from 14 residues. Losses at the gene ends were 0 bases for V and 7 bases for J; bases not matched to a gene: 7. Germline CDR1 and CDR2: GTSNPN and SVGIG (reference sequence). Written as DNA, the CDR3 is TGTGCCTGGAGTGTAGACGGGAGGGGGGGGACCCAGTACTTC. This encodes CAWSVDGRGGTQYF.

The J gene is TRBJ2-5, the V gene TRBV9; 10 positions agree with TRBD2. This CDR3 spans 17 amino acids. Germline V gives CDR1 SGDLS, CDR2 YYNGEE. V shed 3 bases and J 5 bases; nucleotides not matched to a gene: 13. The CDR3 DNA is TGTGCCAGCAGCGCTCCGGGGAAGCGGGAGGGCCGGGAGACCCAGTACTTC. As protein: CASSAPGKREGRETQYF. The full variable domain, its missing parts supplied by reference TRBV9 and TRBJ2-5, is DSGVTQTPKHLITATGQRVTLRCSPRSGDLSVYWYQQSLDQGLQFLIQYYNGEERAKGNILERFSAQQFPDLHSELNLSSLELGDSALYFCASSAPGKREGRETQYFGPGTRLLVL.